Listed here is a single T cell receptor (beta chain). Data came from immunoSEQ multiplex PCR; TCRdb stores just in-frame clones and leaves some out. The data contain around 38,000 clones, 91% of them singletons. The sample comes from a study of T cell changes during pregnancy in multiple sclerosis. The CDR3 contains 14 residues. V dropped 8 bases and J dropped 8; count of bases not matched to a gene: 15. The germline gives CDR1 SQVTM, CDR2 ANQGSEA. The chain carries TRBV29-1 and TRBJ1-1; 9 nucleotides agree with TRBD1. The sequence derives from a female donor with multiple sclerosis, enrolled in a pregnancy study. Sequenced here: CD8+ T cells from peripheral blood mononuclear cells, sampled in the second trimester of pregnancy. CDR3 protein: CSSLPGTGSEEAFF. The CDR3 DNA sequence: TGCAGCTCCCTCCCCGGGACAGGGTCTGAGGAAGCTTTCTTT.